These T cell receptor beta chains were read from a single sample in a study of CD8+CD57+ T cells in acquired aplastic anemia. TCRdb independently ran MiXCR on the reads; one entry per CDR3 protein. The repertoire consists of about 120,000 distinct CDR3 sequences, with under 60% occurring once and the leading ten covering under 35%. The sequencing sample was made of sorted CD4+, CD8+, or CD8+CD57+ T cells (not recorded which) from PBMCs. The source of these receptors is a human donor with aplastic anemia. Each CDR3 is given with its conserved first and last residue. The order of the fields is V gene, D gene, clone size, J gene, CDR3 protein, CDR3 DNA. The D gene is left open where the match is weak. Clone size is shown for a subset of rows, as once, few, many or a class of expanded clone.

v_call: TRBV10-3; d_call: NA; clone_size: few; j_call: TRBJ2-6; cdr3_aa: CAISELGSGANVLTF; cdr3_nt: TGTGCCATCAGTGAGTTGGGTTCTGGGGCCAACGTCCTGACTTTC
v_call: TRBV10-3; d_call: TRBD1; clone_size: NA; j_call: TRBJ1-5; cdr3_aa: CAISESAYRGRLLAQHF; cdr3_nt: TGTGCCATCAGTGAGTCAGCTTACAGGGGGCGCCTCTTGGCCCAGCATTTT
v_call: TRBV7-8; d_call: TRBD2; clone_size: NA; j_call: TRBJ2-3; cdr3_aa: CASSRTGTSGGGDTQYF; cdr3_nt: TGTGCCAGCAGCCGAACCGGGACTAGCGGGGGGGGAGATACGCAGTATTTT
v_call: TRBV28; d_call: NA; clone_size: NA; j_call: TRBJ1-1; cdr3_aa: CASSLSGTNTEAFF; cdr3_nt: TGTGCCAGCAGTTTATCCGGCACGAACACTGAAGCTTTCTTT
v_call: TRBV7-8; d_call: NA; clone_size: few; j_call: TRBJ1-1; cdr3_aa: CASSLGSRTEAFF; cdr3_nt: TGTGCCAGCAGCTTAGGATCCAGGACTGAAGCTTTCTTT
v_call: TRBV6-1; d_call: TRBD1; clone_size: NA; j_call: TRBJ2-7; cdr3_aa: CASSRSFDRGYEQYF; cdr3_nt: TGTGCCAGCAGCCGCTCGTTCGACAGGGGCTACGAGCAGTACTTC
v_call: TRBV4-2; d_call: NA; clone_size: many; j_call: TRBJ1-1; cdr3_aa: CASSRTENTEAFF; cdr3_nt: TGTGCCAGCAGCCGAACAGAGAACACTGAAGCTTTCTTT
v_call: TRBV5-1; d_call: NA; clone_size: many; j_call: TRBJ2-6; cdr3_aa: CASSFSAGSGANVLTF; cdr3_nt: TGCGCCAGCAGCTTTTCAGCTGGATCTGGGGCCAACGTCCTGACTTTC
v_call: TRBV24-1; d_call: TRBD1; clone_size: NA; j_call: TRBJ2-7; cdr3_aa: CATSAAGGKDYEQYF; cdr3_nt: TGTGCCACCTCTGCTGCAGGGGGCAAAGACTACGAGCAGTACTTC
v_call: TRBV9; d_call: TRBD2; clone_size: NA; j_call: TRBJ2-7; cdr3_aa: CASSAPVGTSGGHEQYF; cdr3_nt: TGTGCCAGCAGCGCTCCGGTAGGGACTAGCGGGGGGCACGAGCAGTACTTC
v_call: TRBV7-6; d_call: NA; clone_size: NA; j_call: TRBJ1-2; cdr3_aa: CASSRIRDQKMDYGYTF; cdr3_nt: TGTGCCAGCAGCCGCATCCGGGACCAAAAAATGGACTATGGCTACACCTTC
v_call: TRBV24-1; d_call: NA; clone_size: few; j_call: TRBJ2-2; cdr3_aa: CATSDQTSTGELFF; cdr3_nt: TGTGCCACCAGTGACCAGACTAGCACCGGGGAGCTGTTTTTT
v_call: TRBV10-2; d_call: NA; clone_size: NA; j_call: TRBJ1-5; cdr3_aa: CASTPGQGSNQPQHF; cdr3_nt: TGCGCCAGCACTCCAGGGCAGGGAAGCAATCAGCCCCAGCATTTT
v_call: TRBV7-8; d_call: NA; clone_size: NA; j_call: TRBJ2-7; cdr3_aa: CASSLTVAPNEQYF; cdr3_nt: TGTGCCAGCAGCTTGACAGTAGCGCCTAACGAGCAGTACTTC
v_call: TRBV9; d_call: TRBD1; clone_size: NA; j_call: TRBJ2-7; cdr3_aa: CASSGDRGRLYF; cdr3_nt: TGTGCCAGCAGCGGGGACAGGGGGAGGCTGTACTTC
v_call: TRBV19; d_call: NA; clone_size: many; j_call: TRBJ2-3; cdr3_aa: CASSTRTGREPDTQYF; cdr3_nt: TGTGCCAGTAGTACTCGGACAGGGCGGGAGCCAGATACGCAGTATTTT
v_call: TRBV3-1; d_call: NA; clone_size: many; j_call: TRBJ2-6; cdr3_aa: CASSQTGAGWGSLGANVLTF; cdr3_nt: TGTGCCAGCAGCCAGACCGGCGCGGGGTGGGGGTCACTTGGGGCCAACGTCCTGACTTTC
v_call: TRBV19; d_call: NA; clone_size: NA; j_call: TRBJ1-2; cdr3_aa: CASSIPTVYGYTF; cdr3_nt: TGTGCCAGTAGTATCCCCACGGTCTATGGCTACACCTTC
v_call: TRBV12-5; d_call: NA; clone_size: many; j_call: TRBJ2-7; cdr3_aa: CASGGRYEQYF; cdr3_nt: TGTGCTAGTGGGGGCCGCTACGAGCAGTACTTC
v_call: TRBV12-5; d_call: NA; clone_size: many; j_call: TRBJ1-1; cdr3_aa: CASGPHRVDTEAFF; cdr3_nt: TGTGCTAGTGGTCCCCACAGGGTTGACACTGAAGCTTTCTTT
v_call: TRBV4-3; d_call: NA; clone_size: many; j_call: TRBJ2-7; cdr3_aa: CASSRHDTLEYEQYF; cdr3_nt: TGCGCCAGCAGCCGACACGATACCTTAGAATACGAGCAGTACTTC
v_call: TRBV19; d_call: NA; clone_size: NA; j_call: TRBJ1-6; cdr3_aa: CASSIDAGANSPLHF; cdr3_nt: TGCGCCAGTAGTATAGATGCAGGGGCCAATTCACCCCTCCACTTT
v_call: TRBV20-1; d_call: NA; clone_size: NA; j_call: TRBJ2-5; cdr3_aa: CSASDMTTETQYF; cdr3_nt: TGCAGTGCTAGCGATATGACGACAGAGACCCAGTACTTC
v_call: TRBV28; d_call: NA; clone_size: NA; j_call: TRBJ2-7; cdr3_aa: CASSFGTGVFEQYF; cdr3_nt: TGTGCCAGCAGTTTTGGGACGGGAGTTTTCGAGCAGTACTTC
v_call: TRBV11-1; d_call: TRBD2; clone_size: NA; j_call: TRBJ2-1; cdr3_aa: CASSLAGGGAYNEQFF; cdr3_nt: TGTGCCAGCAGCTTAGCTGGCGGGGGGGCCTACAATGAGCAGTTCTTC
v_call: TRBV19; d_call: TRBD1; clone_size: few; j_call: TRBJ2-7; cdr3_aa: CATSPGQVSYEQYF; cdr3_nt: TGTGCCACCTCTCCCGGACAGGTATCCTACGAGCAGTACTTC
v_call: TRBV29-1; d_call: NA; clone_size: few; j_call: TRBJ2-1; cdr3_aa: CSVDAGGRSINEQFF; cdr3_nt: TGCAGCGTTGATGCCGGGGGGCGATCTATCAATGAGCAGTTCTTC
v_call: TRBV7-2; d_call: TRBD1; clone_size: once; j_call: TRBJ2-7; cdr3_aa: CASSWGTGEDEQYF; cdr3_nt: TGTGCCAGCAGCTGGGGGACAGGGGAAGACGAGCAGTACTTC
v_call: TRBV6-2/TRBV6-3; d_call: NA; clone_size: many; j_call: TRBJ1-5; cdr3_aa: CASSYNPRVSDNQPQHF; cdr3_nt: TGTGCCAGCAGTTACAACCCGAGGGTTTCAGACAATCAGCCCCAGCATTTT